This TCR beta chain comes out of a study of blood T cell repertoires in COVID-19. Across the whole study: Acute and convalescent COVID-19 samples came from the United States, Italy and Spain.

In the original analysis: Amplification from reference gene primers served as the basis for estimated nucleated cell counts. Clones were sequenced by immunoSEQ multiplex PCR, and TCRdb holds only the in-frame ones, with some missing. V, J and clone size reflect that table, while D and trimming were determined from the DNA. The sample records approximately 230,000 clones, over 75% being singletons. Cohort 3 recovered donors had two negative PCRs, clearance, or symptom resolution. The sequenced material came from PBMCs or T cells enriched from blood (not recorded which). The TCR originated in a man aged 35 to 55 who had recovered from COVID-19.

CDR3 in DNA: TGTGCCAGCAGTTACGAGACTACCCTCTCACCCGGGGAGCTGTTTTTT. As protein: CASSYETTLSPGELFF. V and J are TRBV6-5 and TRBJ2-2; D is perhaps TRBD2 (5 bases). This CDR3 is 16 amino acids long. V was cut by 2 bases and J by 6 bases, with 16 bases left in between. Germline V gene data show CDR1 as MNHEY and CDR2 as SVGAGI.